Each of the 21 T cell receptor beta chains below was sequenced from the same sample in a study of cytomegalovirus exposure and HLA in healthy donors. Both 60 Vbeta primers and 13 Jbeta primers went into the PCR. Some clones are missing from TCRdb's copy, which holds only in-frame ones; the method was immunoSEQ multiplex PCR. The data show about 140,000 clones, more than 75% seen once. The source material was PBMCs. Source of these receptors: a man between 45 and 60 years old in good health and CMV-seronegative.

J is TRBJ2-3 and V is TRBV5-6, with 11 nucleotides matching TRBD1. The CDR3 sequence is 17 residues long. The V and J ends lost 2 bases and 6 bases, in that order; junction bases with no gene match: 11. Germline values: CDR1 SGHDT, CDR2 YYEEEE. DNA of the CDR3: TGTGCCAGCAGCTTAGGGTTCGGGACAGGGGGTTCTGATACGCAGTATTTT. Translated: CASSLGFGTGGSDTQYF.

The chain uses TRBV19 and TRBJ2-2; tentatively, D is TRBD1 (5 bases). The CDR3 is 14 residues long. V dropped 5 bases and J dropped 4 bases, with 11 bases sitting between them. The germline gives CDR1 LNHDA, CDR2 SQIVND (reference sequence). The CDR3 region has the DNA TGTGCCAGTAGTCCCCGGCAGGGCACCGGGGAGCTGTTTTTT. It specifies CASSPRQGTGELFF.

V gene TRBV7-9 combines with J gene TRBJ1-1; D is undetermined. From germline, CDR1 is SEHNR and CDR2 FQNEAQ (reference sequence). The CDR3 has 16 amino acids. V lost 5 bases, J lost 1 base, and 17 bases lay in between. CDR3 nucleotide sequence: TGTGCCAGCAGCCCTAGCCTACGGGCAGGGAACACTGAAGCTTTCTTT. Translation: CASSPSLRAGNTEAFF.

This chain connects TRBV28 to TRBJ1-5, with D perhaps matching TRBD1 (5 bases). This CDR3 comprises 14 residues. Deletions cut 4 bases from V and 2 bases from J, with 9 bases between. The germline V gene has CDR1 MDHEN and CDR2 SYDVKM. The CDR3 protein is CASSWGLRNQPQHF. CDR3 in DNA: TGTGCCAGCAGTTGGGGACTTCGCAATCAGCCCCAGCATTTT.

The chain's CDR3 is CASSVGGGRPGTEAFF. CDR3 in DNA: TGTGCCAGCAGCGTTGGGGGGGGGCGGCCGGGGACTGAAGCTTTCTTT. The chain links TRBV5-6 to TRBJ1-1, with D possibly TRBD1 on 6 matching bases. Per the germline V gene, CDR1 is SGHDT and CDR2 is YYEEEE. This CDR3 contains 16 residues. V was shortened by 4 bases and J by 5 bases, with 21 bases between the two germline ends. Complete variable domain (other parts from reference TRBV5-6 and TRBJ1-1): DAGVTQSPTHLIKTRGQQVTLRCSPKSGHDTVSWYQQALGQGPQFIFQYYEEEERQRGNFPDRFSGHQFPNYSSELNVNALLLGDSALYLCASSVGGGRPGTEAFFGQGTRLTVV.

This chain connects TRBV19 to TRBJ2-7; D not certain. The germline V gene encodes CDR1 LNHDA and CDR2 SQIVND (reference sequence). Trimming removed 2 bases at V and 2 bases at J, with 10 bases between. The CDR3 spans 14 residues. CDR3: CASSINPGPYEQYF. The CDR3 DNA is TGTGCCAGTAGTATAAATCCAGGTCCCTACGAGCAGTACTTC.

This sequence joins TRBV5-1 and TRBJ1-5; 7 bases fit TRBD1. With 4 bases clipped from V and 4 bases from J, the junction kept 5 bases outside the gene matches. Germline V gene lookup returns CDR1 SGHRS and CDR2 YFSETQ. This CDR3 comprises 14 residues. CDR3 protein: CASSPGTENQPQHF. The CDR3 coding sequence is TGCGCCAGCAGCCCAGGGACAGAAAATCAGCCCCAGCATTTT.

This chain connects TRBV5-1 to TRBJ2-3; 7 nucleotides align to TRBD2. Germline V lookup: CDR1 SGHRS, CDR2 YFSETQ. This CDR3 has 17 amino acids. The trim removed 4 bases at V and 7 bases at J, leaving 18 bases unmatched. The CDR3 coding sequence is TGCGCCAGCAGCGCGTCCCCGGGACTACCCCGGGGGAATACGCAGTATTTT. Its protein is CASSASPGLPRGNTQYF.

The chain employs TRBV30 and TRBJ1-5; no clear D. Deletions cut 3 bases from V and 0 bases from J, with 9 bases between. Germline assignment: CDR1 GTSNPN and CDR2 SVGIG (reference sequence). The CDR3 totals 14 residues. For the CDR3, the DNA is TGTGCCTGGAGCCAGGCTTTTAGCAATCAGCCCCAGCATTTT. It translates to CAWSQAFSNQPQHF.

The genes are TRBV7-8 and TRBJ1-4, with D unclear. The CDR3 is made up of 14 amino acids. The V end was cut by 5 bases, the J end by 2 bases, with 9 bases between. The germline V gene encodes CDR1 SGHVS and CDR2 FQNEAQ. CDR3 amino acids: CASSLKRTNEKLFF. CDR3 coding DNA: TGTGCCAGCAGCCTCAAACGGACTAATGAAAAACTGTTTTTT. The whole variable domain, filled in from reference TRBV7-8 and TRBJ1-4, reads GAGVSQSPRYKVAKRGQDVALRCDPISGHVSLFWYQQALGQGPEFLTYFQNEAQLDKSGLPSDRFFAERPEGSVSTLKIQRTQQEDSAVYLCASSLKRTNEKLFFGSGTQLSVL.

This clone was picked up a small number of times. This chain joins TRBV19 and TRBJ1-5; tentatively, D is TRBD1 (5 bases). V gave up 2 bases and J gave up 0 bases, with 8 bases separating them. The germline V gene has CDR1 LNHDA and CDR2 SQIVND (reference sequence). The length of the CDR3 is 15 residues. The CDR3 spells CASSIQGLSNQPQHF. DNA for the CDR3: TGTGCCAGTAGTATACAGGGACTTAGCAATCAGCCCCAGCATTTT.

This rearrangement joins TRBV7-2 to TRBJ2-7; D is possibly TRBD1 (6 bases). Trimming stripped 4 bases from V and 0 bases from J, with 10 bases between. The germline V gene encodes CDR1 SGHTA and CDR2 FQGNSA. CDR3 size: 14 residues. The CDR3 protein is CASSSTGISYEQYF. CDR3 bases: TGTGCCAGCAGCTCCACAGGGATCTCCTACGAGCAGTACTTC.

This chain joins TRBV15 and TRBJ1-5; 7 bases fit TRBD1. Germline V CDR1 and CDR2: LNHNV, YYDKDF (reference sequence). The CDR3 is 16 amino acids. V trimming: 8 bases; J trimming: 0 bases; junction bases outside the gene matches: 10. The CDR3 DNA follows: TGTGCCACCCGTTCCCGGGACAGTGATAGCAATCAGCCCCAGCATTTT. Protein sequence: CATRSRDSDSNQPQHF.

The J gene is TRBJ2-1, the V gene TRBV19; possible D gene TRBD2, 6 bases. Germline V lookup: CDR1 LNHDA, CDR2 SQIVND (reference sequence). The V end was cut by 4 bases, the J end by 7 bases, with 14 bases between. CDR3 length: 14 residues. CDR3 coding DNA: TGTGCCAGTAGTACCCTTAGCGGTATTAATGAGCAGTTCTTC. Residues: CASSTLSGINEQFF.

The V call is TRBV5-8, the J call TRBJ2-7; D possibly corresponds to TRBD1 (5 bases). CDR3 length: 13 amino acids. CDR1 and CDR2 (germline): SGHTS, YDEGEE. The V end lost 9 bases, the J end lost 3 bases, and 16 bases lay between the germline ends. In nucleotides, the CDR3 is TGTGCCACCCAGCTATTCAGGGACTACGAGCAGTACTTC. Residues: CATQLFRDYEQYF.

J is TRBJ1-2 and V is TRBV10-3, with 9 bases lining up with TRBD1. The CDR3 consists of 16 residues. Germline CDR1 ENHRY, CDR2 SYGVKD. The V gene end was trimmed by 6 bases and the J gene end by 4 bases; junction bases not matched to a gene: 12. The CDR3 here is CAIRGTGPNETYGYTF. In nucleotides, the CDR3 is TGTGCCATCAGGGGGACAGGGCCGAATGAGACCTATGGCTACACCTTC.

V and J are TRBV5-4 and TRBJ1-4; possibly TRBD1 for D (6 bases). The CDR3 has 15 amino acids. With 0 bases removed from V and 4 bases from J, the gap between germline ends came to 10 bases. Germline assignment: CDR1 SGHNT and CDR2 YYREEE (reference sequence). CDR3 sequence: CASSLGDTVNEKLFF. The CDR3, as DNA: TGTGCCAGCAGCTTGGGGGACACCGTTAATGAAAAACTGTTTTTT.

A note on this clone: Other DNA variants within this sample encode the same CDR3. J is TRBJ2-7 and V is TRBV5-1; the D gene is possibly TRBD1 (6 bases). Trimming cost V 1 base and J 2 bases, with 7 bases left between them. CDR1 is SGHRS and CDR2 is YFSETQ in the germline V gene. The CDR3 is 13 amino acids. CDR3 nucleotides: TGCGCCAGCAGCTTGCAGGGGACCTACGAGCAGTACTTC. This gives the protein CASSLQGTYEQYF.

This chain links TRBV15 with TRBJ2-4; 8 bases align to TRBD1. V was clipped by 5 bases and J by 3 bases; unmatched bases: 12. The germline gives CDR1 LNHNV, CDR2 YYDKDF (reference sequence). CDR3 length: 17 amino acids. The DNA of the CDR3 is TGTGCCACCAGCTTTGGATTTTCCGGGACAGGCAAAAACATTCAGTACTTC. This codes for CATSFGFSGTGKNIQYF.

The DNA for the CDR3 is TGCAGCGTTTCTTCCAGCAATCAGCCCCAGCATTTT. This gives the protein CSVSSSNQPQHF. This sequence joins TRBV29-1 and TRBJ1-5; D remains ambiguous. Germline lookup yields CDR1 SQVTM and CDR2 ANQGSEA. V gave up 5 bases and J gave up 1 base, with 6 bases separating them. This CDR3 spans 12 amino acids.

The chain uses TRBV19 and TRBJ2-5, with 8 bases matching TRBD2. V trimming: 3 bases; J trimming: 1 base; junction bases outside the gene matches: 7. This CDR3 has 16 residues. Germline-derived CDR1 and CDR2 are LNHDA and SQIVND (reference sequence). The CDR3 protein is CASSIGGGQLQETQYF. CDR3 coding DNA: TGTGCCAGTAGTATCGGCGGGGGGCAACTCCAAGAGACCCAGTACTTC.